This TCR beta chain was captured by sequencing in a study of shared clonotypes between healthy human individuals. Findings of the study overall: An anticipated effect of sequencing depth on clonotype sharing among donors was recognized.

The CDR3 spans 15 residues. V lost 5 bases to trimming and J lost 7 bases; unmatched junction nucleotides: 12. From germline, CDR1 is SGHAT and CDR2 FQNNGV. Only Caucasian adults living in Nashville, Tennessee served as donors. With unsorted samples, genomic DNA was obtained from about 90 million PBMCs. Remarks on this clone: Its antigen is unidentified.

Authors' methods: Owing to the provision of junction-only sequences devoid of quality scores by immunoSEQ, filtering differed. Repertoires were generated with immunoSEQ multiplex PCR, while TCRdb's copy carries only in-frame clones and drops some. V and J calls and clone size follow that table, whereas D and trimming were derived from the DNA. This sample has nearly 500,000 clones, with about 82% found just once. The chain combines TRBV11-2 with TRBJ2-5; 8 positions agree with TRBD2. This receptor was obtained from a woman aged 40 to 49 in good health. Some clones in this sample may be carry-over from other donors' samples. Sequencing input: PBMCs. The CDR3 coding sequence is TGTGCCAGCAGCCCGGGACTAGTGCGCCGGTGGACCCAGTACTTC. It yields the protein CASSPGLVRRWTQYF.